This T cell receptor (beta chain) was identified in a study of human thymus T cells. Whole-study findings and limits: Related studies found that unrelated individuals share highly overlapping thymic repertoires.

Resected material from corrective heart surgery provided the thymus tissue analysed. This CDR3 is 11 amino acids long. Germline V gives CDR1 LNHDA, CDR2 SQIVND (reference sequence). V lost 5 bases and J lost 7, with 8 bases in between. Clones were sequenced by immunoSEQ multiplex PCR, and TCRdb holds only the in-frame ones, with some missing. The sample contains about 120,000 clones, approximately 96% of which appear only once. Notes on this clone: The antigen is not known.

This TCR was recovered from a boy in the first two years of life with a congenital heart defect but otherwise immunologically healthy. The material sequenced was thymus tissue. The chain carries TRBV19 and TRBJ1-2; unclear D gene. CDR3 DNA sequence: TGTGCCAGTAGTGAAGGGTTTGGCTACACCTTC. Amino acid sequence: CASSEGFGYTF.